This T cell receptor beta chain appears in the sequencing data of a study of blood T cells in healthy people across ages. Findings and limits, study-wide: Getting older went along with TCR beta diversity per million T cells dropping roughly linearly.

Trimming removed 5 bases at V and 7 bases at J, with 11 bases between. CDR3 length: 12 residues. This clonotype was seen many times. Its antigen is unidentified. In terms of origin and age, donors were healthy Caucasian individuals from Russia aged 6 to 90. Primers used in a second PCR of about 7 to 11 cycles were a sample-barcoded 5' primer and a J-beta primer mix. TCRdb reanalysed the 5' RACE reads using MiXCR and keeps one entry per CDR3 protein. This table has about 650,000 distinct CDR3 sequences, roughly 32% appearing once. The V and J genes are TRBV12-3 or TRBV12-4 and TRBJ1-2; D is unclear. The clonotype was recovered from a woman older than 75 in good health. Sequencing was performed on blood. CDR3 loop: CASSVGRSGYTF. In DNA form, the CDR3 reads TGTGCCAGCAGTGTAGGAAGAAGTGGCTACACCTTC.